This T cell receptor (beta chain) was obtained from a study of monozygotic twins with cystic fibrosis. Study context: Approximately 3 micrograms of fragmented DNA underwent about 16 PCR cycles for library preparation. Study conclusions and caveats: Nucleotide-identical clonotype sharing was significantly higher within monozygotic CF twin pairs than between unrelated CF individuals. J usage was most co-twin-similar in 8 of 16 pairs, V in 13.

Looked up from germline, CDR1 is SGHVS and CDR2 is FNYEAQ. With V trimmed by 3 bases and J by 4 bases, 2 bases remained unmatched. This CDR3 has 13 amino acids. Sequencing was performed with immunoSEQ multiplex PCR; in TCRdb, only in-frame clones are kept and a portion is missing. The profile shows 20,000 to 30,000 clones, 90% of them singletons. In regard to this clone: Its specificity is not known.

The V and J genes are TRBV7-6 and TRBJ2-7; 8 nucleotides line up with TRBD1. This clonotype was obtained from a girl aged 2 to 9 with cystic fibrosis. Input material: blood. The CDR3 here is CASSLDRAYEQYF. The DNA for the CDR3 is TGTGCCAGCAGCTTGGACAGGGCATACGAGCAGTACTTC.